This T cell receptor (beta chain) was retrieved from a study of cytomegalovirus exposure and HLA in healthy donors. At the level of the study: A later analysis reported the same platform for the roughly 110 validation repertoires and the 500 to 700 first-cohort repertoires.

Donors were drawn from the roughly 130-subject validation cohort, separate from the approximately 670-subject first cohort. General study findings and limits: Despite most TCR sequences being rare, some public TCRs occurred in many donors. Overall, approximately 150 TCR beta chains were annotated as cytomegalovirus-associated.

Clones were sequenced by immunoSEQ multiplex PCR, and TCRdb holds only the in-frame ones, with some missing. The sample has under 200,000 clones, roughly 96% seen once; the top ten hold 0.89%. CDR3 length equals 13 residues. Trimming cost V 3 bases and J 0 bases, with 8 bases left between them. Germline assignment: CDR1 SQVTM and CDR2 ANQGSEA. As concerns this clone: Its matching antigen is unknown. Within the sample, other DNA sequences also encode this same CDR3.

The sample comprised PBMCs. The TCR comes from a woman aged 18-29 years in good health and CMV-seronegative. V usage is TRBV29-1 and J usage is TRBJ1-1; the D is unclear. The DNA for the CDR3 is TGCAGCGTTGATCGTGGCATGAACACTGAAGCTTTCTTT. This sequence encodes CSVDRGMNTEAFF.